The present entry profiles one T cell receptor beta chain with its context. Its antigen is unknown. The data stem from a study of T cell repertoires in cytomegalovirus infection. MiXCR was run by TCRdb on the reads, yielding one entry per CDR3 protein. The sample shows about 900,000 distinct CDR3 sequences, about a third of them seen only once. V trimming: 5 bases; J trimming: 1 base; junction bases outside the gene matches: 6. CDR3 size: 16 residues. Germline V gene data show CDR1 as KGHDR and CDR2 as SFDVKD. The gene calls are TRBV24-1 and TRBJ2-7, with 11 bases identical to TRBD1. Sequenced material: cultured CD8+ T cells from PBMCs, taken from culture after CMV antigen stimulation. The sequence came from a human donor in good health (CMV status not recorded). Some clones in this sample may be carry-over from other donors' samples. Written as DNA, the CDR3 is TGTGCCACCAGTGTCGAGGACAGGGGGCAATCCTACGAGCAGTACGTC. Its protein product is CATSVEDRGQSYEQYV.